The text below deals with one TCR beta chain. The target antigen is unknown. The sample belongs to a study of graft-versus-host responses after intestinal transplantation. This table comes from immunoSEQ multiplex PCR, and its TCRdb copy is limited to in-frame clones, with some not included. This sample has some 100,000 clones, with 80% to 95% found just once. Broader study findings: Individuals carrying graft-donor T cell macrochimerism showed high graft-versus-host to host-versus-graft clonal ratios in allografts.

V dropped 4 bases and J dropped 5 bases, with 5 bases sitting between them. From germline, CDR1 is SGHAT and CDR2 FQNNGV. This CDR3 has 11 amino acids. The sequencing used unstimulated CD8+ T cells sorted from spleen or lymph node cells, collected before transplant. The receptor was derived from a human donor who was the organ donor for an intestinal transplant. This chain links TRBV11-2 with TRBJ2-5, with D hard to call. As DNA, the CDR3 is TGTGCCAGCAGCTCGGGTGAGACCCAGTACTTC. This gives the protein CASSSGETQYF.